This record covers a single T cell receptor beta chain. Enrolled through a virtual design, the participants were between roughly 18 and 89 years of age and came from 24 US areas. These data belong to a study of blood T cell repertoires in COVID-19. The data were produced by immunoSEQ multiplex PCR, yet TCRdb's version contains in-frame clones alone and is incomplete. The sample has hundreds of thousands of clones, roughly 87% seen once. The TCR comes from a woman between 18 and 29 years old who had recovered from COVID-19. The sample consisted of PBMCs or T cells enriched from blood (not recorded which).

The CDR3 DNA reads as TGTGCCAGCAGCTTAGACGGGGGGACGGCGGAAAAACTGTTTTTT. This gives the protein CASSLDGGTAEKLFF. This chain joins TRBV7-2 and TRBJ1-4, with a tentative D call TRBD1 (5 bases). V shed 1 base and J shed 8 bases, with 14 bases lying between them. CDR3 length equals 15 residues. The germline V gene encodes CDR1 SGHTA and CDR2 FQGNSA.